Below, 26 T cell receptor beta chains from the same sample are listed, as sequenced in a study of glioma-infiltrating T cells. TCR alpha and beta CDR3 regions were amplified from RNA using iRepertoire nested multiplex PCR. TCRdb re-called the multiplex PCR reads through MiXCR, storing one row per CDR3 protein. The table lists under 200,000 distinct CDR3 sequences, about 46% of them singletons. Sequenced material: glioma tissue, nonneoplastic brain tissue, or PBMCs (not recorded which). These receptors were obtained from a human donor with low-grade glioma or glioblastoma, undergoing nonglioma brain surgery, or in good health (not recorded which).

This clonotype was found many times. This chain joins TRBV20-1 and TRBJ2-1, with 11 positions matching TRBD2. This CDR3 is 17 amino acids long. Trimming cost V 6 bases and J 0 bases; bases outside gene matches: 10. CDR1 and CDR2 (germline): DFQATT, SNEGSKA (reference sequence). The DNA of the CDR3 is TGCAGTGCCCCGGGAAGCACTAGCGGGAGCTCCTACAATGAGCAGTTCTTC. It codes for CSAPGSTSGSSYNEQFF.

CDR3 loop: CASSRPTSGSSYNEQFF. The CDR3 coding sequence is TGTGCCAGCAGCCGCCCGACTAGCGGGAGCTCCTACAATGAGCAGTTCTTC. This chain connects TRBV7-2 to TRBJ2-1; 12 bases line up with TRBD2. Germline V gives CDR1 SGHTA, CDR2 FQGNSA. With V trimmed by 5 bases and J by 0 bases, 5 bases remained unmatched. CDR3 length: 17 amino acids.

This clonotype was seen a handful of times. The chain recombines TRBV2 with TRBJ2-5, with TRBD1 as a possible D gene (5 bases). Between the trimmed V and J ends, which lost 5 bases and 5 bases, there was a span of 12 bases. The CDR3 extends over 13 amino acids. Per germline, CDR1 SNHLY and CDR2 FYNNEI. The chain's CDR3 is CASSRGLRETQYF. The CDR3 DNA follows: TGTGCCAGCAGTAGGGGATTGAGGGAGACCCAGTACTTC.

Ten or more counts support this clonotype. DNA for the CDR3: TGTGCCAGCAGCCCTGGGACTGGGTGGAATAATTCACCCCTCCACTTT. Translation: CASSPGTGWNNSPLHF. The chain recombines TRBV6-1 with TRBJ1-6, with TRBD1 as a possible D gene (5 bases). Germline loops: CDR1 MNHNS, CDR2 SASEGT. Trimming shortened V by 6 bases and J by 5 bases, and 17 bases separated the two germline ends. There are 16 residues in the CDR3.

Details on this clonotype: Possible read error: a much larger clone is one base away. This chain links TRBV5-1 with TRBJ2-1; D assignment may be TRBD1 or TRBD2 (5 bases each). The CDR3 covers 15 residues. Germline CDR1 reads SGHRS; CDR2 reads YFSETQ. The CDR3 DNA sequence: TGCGCCAGCAGCTTAGGACAATCGGGGAACAATGAGGAGTTCTTC. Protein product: CASSLGQSGNNEEFF.

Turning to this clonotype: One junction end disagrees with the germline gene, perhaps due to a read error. CDR3: CASSQGQGSYNGQFF. CDR3 DNA: TGTGCCAGCTCGCAGGGACAGGGGTCCTACAATGGGCAGTTCTTC. The chain combines TRBV18 with TRBJ2-1; 10 bases line up with TRBD1. Per the germline V gene, CDR1 is KGHSH and CDR2 is LQKENI. The CDR3 sequence is 15 residues long.

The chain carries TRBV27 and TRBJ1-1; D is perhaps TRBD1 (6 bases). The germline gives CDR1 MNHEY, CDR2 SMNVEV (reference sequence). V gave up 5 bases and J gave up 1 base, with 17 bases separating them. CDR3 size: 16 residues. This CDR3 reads CASSARDGGKNTEAFF. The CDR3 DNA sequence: TGTGCCAGCAGTGCTAGAGATGGGGGCAAGAACACTGAAGCTTTCTTT.

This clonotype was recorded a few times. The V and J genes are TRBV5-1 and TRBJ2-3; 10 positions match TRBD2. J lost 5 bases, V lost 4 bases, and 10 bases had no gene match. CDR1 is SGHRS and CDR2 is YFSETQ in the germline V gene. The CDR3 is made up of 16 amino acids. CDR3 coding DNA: TGCGCCAGCAGCCTTGGGCTAGCGGGAGTATTAGATACGCAGTATTTT. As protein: CASSLGLAGVLDTQYF.

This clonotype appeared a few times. The CDR3: CAISDPDQHSYNEQFF. CDR3 in DNA: TGTGCCATCAGTGACCCGGACCAACACTCCTACAATGAGCAGTTCTTC. The genes are TRBV10-3 and TRBJ2-1, with D hard to call. This CDR3 contains 16 residues. The germline V gene encodes CDR1 ENHRY and CDR2 SYGVKD. The germline V and J ends were trimmed by 3 bases and 0 bases, with 12 bases remaining between them.

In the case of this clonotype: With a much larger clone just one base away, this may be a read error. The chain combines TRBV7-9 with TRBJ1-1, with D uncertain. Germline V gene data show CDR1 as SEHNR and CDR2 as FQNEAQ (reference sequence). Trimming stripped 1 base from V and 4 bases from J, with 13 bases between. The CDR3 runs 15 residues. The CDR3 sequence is CASSLGPSSVTEAFF. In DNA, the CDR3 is TGTGCCAGCAGCTTAGGGCCCTCGTCCGTCACTGAAGCTTTCTTT. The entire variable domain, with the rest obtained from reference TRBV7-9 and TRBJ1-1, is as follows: DTGVSQNPRHKITKRGQNVTFRCDPISEHNRLYWYRQTLGQGPEFLTYFQNEAQLEKSRLLSDRFSAERPKGSFSTLEIQRTEQGDSAMYLCASSLGPSSVTEAFFGQGTRLTVV.

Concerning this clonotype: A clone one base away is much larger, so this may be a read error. CDR3 sequence reads: CSASRTSSYEEYF. The CDR3 bases are TGCAGTGCTAGTAGGACTAGCTCCTACGAGGAGTACTTC. This chain links TRBV20-1 with TRBJ2-7, with 8 bases identical to TRBD2. This CDR3 region has 13 residues. Germline V lookup: CDR1 DFQATT, CDR2 SNEGSKA (reference sequence).

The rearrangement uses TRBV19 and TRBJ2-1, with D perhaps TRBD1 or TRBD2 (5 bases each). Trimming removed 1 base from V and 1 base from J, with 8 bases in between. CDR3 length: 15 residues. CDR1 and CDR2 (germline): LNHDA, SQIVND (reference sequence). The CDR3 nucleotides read TGTGCCAGTAGTATAGGGGGACGGTCCTACAATGAGCAGTTCTTC. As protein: CASSIGGRSYNEQFF.

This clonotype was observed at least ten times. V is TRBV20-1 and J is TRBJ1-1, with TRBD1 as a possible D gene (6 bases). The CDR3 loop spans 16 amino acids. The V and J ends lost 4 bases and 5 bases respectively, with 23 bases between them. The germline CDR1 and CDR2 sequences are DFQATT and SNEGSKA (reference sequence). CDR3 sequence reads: CSAKFGGQGTLTEAFF. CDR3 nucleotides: TGCAGTGCTAAATTTGGGGGTCAGGGGACTTTGACTGAAGCTTTCTTT.

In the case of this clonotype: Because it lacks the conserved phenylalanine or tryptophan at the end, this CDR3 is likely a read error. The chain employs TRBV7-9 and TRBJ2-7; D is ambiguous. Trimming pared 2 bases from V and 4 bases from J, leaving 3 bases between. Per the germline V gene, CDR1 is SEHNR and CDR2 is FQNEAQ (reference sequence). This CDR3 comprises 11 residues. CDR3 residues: CASSLKYEQYL. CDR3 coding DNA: TGTGCCAGCAGCTTAAAATACGAGCAGTACCTC.

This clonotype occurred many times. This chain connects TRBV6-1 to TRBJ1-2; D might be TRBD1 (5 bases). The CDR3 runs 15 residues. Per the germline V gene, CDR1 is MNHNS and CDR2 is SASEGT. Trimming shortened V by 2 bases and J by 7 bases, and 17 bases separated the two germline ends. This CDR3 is CASSEIGREESGYTF. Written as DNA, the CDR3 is TGTGCCAGCAGTGAAATAGGCAGGGAAGAAAGTGGCTACACCTTC.

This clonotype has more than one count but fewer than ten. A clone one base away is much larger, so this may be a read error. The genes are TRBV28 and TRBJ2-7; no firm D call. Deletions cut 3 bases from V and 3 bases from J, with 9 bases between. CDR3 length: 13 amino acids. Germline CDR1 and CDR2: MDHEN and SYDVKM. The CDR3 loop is CASSFRWGYEQYF. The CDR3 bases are TGTGCCAGCAGTTTTAGGTGGGGCTACGAGCAGTACTTC.

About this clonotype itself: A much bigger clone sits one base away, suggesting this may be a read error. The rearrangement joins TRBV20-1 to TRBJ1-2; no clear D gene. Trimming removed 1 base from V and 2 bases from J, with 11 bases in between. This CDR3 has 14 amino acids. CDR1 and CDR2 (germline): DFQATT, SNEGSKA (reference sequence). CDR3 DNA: TGCAGTGCTAGAGGGGGAAAGCTGAACTATGGCTACACCTTC. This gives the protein CSARGGKLNYGYTF.

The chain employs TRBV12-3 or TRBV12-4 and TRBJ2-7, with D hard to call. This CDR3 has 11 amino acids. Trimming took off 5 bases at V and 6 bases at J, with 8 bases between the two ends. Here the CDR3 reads CASSLEREQYF. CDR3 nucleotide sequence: TGTGCCAGCAGTCTAGAACGCGAGCAGTACTTC.

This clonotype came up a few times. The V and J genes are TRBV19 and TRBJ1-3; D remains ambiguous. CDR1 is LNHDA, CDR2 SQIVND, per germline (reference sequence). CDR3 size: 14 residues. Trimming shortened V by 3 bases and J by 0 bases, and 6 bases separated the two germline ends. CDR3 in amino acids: CASSMRISGNTIYF. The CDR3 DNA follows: TGTGCCAGTAGTATGAGGATCTCTGGAAACACCATATATTTT.

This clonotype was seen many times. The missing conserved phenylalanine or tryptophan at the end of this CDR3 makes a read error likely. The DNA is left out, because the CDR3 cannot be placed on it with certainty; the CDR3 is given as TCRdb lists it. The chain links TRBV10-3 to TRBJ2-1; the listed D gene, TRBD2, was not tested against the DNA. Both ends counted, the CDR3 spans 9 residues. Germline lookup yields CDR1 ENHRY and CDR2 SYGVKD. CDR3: CAISAGGPI.

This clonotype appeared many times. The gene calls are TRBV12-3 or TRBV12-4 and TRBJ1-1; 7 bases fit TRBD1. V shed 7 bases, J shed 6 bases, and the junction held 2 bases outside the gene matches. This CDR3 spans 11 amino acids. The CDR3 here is CASNQGAEAFF. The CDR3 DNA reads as TGTGCCAGCAACCAGGGGGCTGAAGCTTTCTTT.

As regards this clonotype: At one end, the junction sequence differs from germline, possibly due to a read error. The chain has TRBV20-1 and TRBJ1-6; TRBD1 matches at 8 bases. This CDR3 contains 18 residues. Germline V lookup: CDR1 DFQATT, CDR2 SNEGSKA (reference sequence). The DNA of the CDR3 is TGCAGTGCTAGTTCCCAGGGGGCTTTAAGTTCCTATAGTTCACCCCTCCACTTT. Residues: CSASSQGALSSYSSPLHF.

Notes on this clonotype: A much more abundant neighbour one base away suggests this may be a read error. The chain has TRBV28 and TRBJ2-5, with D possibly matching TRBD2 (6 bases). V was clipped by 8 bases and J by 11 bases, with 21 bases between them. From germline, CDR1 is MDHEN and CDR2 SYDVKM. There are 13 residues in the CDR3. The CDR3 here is CASCGTPYNEQYF. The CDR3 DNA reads TGTGCCAGCTGCGGGACCCCGTACAATGAGCAGTACTTC.

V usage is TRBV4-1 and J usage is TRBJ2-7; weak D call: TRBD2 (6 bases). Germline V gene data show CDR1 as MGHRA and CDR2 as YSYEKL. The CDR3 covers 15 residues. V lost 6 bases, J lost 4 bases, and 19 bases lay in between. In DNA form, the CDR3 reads TGCGCCAGCAGACCCCTTTACGGGAGCTCATACGAGCAGTACTTC. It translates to CASRPLYGSSYEQYF.

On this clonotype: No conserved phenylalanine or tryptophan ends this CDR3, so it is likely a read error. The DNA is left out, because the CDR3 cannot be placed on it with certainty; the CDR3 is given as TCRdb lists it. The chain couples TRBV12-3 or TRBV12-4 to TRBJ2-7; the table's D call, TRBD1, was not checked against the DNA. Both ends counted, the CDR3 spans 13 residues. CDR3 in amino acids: CASSLSGQGSFGL.

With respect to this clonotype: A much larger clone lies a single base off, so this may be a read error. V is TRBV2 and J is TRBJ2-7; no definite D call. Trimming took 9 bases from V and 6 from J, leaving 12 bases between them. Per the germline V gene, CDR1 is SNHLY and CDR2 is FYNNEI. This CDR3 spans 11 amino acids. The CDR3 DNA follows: TGTGCCAGAAGGGCCGTAGTCGAGCAGTACTTC. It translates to CARRAVVEQYF.